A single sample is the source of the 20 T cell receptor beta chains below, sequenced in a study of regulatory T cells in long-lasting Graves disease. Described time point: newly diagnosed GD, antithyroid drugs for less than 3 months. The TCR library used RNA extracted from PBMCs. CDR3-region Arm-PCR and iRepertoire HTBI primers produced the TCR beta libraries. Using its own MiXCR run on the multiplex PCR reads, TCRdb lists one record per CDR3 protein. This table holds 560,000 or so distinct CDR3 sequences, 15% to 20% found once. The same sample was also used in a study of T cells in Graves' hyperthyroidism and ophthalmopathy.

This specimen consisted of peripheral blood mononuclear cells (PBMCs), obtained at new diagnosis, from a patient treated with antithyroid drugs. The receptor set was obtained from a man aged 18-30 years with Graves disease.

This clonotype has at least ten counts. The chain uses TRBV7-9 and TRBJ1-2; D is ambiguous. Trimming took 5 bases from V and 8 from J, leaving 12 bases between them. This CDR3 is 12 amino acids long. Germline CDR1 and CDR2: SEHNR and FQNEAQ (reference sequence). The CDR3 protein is CASSTTRTGYTF. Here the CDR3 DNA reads TGTGCCAGCAGCACTACACGGACGGGCTACACCTTC.

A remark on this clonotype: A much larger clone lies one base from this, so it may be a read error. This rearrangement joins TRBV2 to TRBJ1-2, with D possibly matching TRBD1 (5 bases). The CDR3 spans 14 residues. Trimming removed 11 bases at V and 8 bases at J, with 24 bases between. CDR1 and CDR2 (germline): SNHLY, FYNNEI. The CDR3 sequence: CAGGGGSRVLGYTF. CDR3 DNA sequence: TGTGCCGGCGGCGGAGGGTCCAGGGTGCTAGGCTACACCTTC.

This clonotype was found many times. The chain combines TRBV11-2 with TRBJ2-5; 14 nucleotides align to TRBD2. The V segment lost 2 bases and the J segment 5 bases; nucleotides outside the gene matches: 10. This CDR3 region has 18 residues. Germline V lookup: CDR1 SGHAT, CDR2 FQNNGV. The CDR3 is CASSLTPGLAGDWETQYF. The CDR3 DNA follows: TGTGCCAGCAGCTTAACACCGGGACTAGCGGGAGACTGGGAGACCCAGTACTTC. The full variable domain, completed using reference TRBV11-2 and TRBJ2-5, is EAGVAQSPRYKIIEKRQSVAFWCNPISGHATLYWYQQILGQGPKLLIQFQNNGVVDDSQLPKDRFSAERLKGVDSTLKIQPAKLEDSAVYLCASSLTPGLAGDWETQYFGPGTRLLVL.

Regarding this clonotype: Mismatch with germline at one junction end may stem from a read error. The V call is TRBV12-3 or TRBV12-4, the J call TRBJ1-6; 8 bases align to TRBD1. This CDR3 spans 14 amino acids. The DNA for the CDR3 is TGTTCCAGCAGTTCACGGACAGGGCGTCATCTCCTCCACTTT. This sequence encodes CSSSSRTGRHLLHF.

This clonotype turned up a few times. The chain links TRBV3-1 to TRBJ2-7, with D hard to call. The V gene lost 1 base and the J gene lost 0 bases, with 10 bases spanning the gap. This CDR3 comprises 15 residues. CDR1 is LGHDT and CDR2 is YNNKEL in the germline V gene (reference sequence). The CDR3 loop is CASSQAVESSYEQYF. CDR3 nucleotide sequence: TGTGCCAGCAGCCAAGCAGTCGAGAGCTCCTACGAGCAGTACTTC.

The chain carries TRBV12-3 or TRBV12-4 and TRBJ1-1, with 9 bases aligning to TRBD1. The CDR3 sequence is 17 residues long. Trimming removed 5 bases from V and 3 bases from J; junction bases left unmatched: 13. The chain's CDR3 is CASSRTSGTGKDTEAFF. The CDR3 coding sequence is TGTGCCAGCAGTCGTACCTCCGGGACAGGGAAGGACACTGAAGCTTTCTTT.

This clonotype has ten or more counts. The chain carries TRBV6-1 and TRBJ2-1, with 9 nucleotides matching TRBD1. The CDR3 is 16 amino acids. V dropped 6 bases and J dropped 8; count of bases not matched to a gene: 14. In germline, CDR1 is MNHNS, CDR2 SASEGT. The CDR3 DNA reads TGTGCCAGCAGCTCCCCCAGGACAGGGGCGGGGGATGAGCAGTTCTTC. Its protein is CASSSPRTGAGDEQFF.

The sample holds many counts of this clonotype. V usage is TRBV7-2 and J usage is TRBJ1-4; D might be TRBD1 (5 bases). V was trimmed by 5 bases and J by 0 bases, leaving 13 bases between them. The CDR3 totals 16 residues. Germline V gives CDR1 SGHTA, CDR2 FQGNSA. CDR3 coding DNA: TGTGCCAGCAGCAGGGACGGAAGAGCAACTAATGAAAAACTGTTTTTT. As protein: CASSRDGRATNEKLFF.

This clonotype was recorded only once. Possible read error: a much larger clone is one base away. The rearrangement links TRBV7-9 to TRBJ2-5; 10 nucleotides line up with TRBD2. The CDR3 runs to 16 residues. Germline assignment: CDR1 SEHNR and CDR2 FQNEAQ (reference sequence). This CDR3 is CASSLGGLATQETRYF. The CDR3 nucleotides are TGTGCCAGCAGCTTAGGGGGACTAGCGACCCAAGAGACCCGGTACTTC.

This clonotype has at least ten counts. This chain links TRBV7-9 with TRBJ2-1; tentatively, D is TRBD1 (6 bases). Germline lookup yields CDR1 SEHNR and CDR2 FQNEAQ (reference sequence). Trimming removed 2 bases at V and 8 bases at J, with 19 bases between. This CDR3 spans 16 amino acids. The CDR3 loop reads CASSLSGTPLDDEQFF. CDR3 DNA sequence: TGTGCCAGCAGCTTATCCGGGACACCCCTGGACGATGAGCAGTTCTTC. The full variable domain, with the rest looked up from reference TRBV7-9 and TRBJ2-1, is DTGVSQNPRHKITKRGQNVTFRCDPISEHNRLYWYRQTLGQGPEFLTYFQNEAQLEKSRLLSDRFSAERPKGSFSTLEIQRTEQGDSAMYLCASSLSGTPLDDEQFFGPGTRLTVL.

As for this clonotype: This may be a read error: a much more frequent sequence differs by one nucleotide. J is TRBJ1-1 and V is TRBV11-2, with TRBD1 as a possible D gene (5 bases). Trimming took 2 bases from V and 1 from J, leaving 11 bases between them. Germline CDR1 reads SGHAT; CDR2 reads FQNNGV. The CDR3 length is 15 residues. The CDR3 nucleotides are TGTGCCAGCAGCTTACTCAAGGGGCCGAACACTGAAGCTTTCTTT. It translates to CASSLLKGPNTEAFF.

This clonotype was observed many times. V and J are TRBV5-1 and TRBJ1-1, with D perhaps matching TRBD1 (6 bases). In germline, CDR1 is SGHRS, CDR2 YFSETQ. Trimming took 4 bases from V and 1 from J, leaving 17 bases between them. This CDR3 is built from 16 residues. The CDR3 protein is CASSIAGTTQNTEAFF. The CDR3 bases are TGCGCCAGCAGCATAGCCGGGACAACCCAGAACACTGAAGCTTTCTTT.

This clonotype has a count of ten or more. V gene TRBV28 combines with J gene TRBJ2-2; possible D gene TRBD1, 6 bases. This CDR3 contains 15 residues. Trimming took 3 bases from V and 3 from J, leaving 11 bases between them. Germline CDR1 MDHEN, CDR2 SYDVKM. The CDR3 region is CASSFRDIYTGELFF. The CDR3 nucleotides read TGTGCCAGCAGTTTCCGGGACATATACACCGGGGAGCTGTTTTTT.

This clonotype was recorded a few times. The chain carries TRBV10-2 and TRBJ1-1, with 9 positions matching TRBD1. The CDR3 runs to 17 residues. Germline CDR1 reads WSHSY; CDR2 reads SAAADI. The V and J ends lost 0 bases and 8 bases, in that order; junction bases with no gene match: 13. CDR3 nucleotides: TGCGCCAGCAGTGAGTCGATTACAGGGGGCGCCTTTGGGGAAGCTTTCTTT. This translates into CASSESITGGAFGEAFF.

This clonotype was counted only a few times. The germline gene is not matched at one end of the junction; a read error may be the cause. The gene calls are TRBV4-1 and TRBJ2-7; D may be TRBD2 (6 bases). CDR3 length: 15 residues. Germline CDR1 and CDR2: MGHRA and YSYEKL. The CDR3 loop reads CASSRRASETYEQYF. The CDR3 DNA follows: TGTGCCAGCAGCCGAAGGGCTAGCGAAACCTACGAGCAGTACTTC.

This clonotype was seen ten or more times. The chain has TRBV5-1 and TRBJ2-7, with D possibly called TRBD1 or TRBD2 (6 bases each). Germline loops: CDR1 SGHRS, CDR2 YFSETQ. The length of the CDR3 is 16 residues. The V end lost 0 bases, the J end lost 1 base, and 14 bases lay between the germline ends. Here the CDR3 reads CASSLEPGAGSYEQYF. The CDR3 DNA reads TGCGCCAGCAGCTTGGAGCCGGGGGCGGGATCCTACGAGCAGTACTTC.

Here the CDR3 reads CASSLEGQGFFLGQETQYF. In DNA, the CDR3 is TGCGCCAGCAGCTTGGAGGGACAGGGTTTCTTTCTTGGGCAAGAGACCCAGTACTTC. The chain couples TRBV5-1 to TRBJ2-5; 9 bases are a match to TRBD1. Germline V gene data show CDR1 as SGHRS and CDR2 as YFSETQ. The CDR3 is 19 amino acids. J was trimmed by 2 bases and V by 0 bases; bases with no gene match: 14.

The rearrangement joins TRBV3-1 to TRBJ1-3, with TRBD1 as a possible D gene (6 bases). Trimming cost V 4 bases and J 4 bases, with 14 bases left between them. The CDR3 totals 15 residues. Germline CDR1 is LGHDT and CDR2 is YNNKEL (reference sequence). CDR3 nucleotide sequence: TGTGCCAGCAGCCGACGCCGGGACATCGGAAACACCATATATTTT. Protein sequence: CASSRRRDIGNTIYF.

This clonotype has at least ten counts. In DNA, the CDR3 is TGTGCCAGCAGCCCACGGAGTGCCGCCTACGAGCAGTACTTC. Translated: CASSPRSAAYEQYF. This chain connects TRBV27 to TRBJ2-7; D is ambiguous. The CDR3 sequence is 14 residues long. V shed 6 bases and J shed 2 bases, with 14 bases lying between them. In germline, CDR1 is MNHEY, CDR2 SMNVEV (reference sequence).

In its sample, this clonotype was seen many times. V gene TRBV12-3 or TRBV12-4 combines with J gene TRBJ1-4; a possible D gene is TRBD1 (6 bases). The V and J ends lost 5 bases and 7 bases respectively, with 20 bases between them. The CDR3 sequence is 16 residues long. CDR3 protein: CASSPSRGGGVEKLFF. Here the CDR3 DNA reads TGTGCCAGCAGTCCTAGCCGGGGGGGGGGCGTTGAAAAACTGTTTTTT.